Presented here are 29 T cell receptor beta chains from one specimen sequenced in a study of cytomegalovirus exposure and HLA in healthy donors. Both 60 Vbeta primers and 13 Jbeta primers went into the PCR. The data were produced by immunoSEQ multiplex PCR, yet TCRdb's version contains in-frame clones alone and is incomplete. This table holds some 200,000 clones, over 65% found once. What was sequenced was PBMCs. These receptors all stem from a woman aged 60-75 years in good health and CMV-seropositive.

This clone was picked up one time. V gene TRBV18 combines with J gene TRBJ2-7; 10 nucleotides line up with TRBD2. The CDR3 extends over 15 amino acids. Trimming took 6 bases from V and 1 from J; bases not matched to a gene: 6. The germline V gene has CDR1 KGHSH and CDR2 LQKENI. CDR3 DNA: TGTGCCAGCTCGCAAACTAGCGGGACTTCCTACGAGCAGTACTTC. Translating it yields CASSQTSGTSYEQYF.

This clone is a singleton in its sample. The chain couples TRBV7-9 to TRBJ1-2; 8 bases map to TRBD1. CDR3 length: 15 residues. The V gene's germline CDR1 is SEHNR and CDR2 FQNEAQ (reference sequence). The trim removed 3 bases at V and 4 bases at J, leaving 7 bases unmatched. The CDR3 nucleotides are TGTGCCAGCAGCTTGACTCAGGGGGCTGCCTATGGCTACACCTTC. Translating it yields CASSLTQGAAYGYTF.

Details on this clone: The junction differs from germline at one of its ends, possibly a read error. The chain joins TRBV30 to TRBJ2-1; D unresolved. Germline V gives CDR1 GTSNPN, CDR2 SVGIG (reference sequence). This CDR3 spans 16 amino acids. The CDR3 here is CAWSASRPRYTNEEFF. The CDR3 bases are TGTGCCTGGAGCGCATCCCGACCGCGGTATACAAATGAGGAGTTCTTC.

The rearrangement uses TRBV27 and TRBJ2-5; the match to TRBD1 covers 11 bases. J was trimmed by 4 bases and V by 3 bases; bases with no gene match: 4. Germline values: CDR1 MNHEY, CDR2 SMNVEV (reference sequence). There are 15 residues in the CDR3. The CDR3 sequence is CASSLRTGGIETQYF. CDR3 DNA: TGTGCCAGCAGTTTGCGGACAGGGGGCATAGAGACCCAGTACTTC.

V is TRBV15 and J is TRBJ1-1; D unresolved. The V gene lost 2 bases and the J gene lost 2 bases, with 3 bases spanning the gap. The germline V gene has CDR1 LNHNV and CDR2 YYDKDF (reference sequence). The CDR3 has 12 residues. For the CDR3, the DNA is TGTGCCACCAGCAGACAAAACACTGAAGCTTTCTTT. It is translated as CATSRQNTEAFF.

V gene TRBV5-1 combines with J gene TRBJ1-2; D unresolved. CDR3 size: 15 residues. Germline V gene data show CDR1 as SGHRS and CDR2 as YFSETQ. V was cut by 4 bases and J by 6 bases, with 19 bases left in between. The CDR3 nucleotides read TGCGCCAGCAGCCCAAGGTCGGGGAGCGGGAATGGCTACACCTTC. Translating gives CASSPRSGSGNGYTF. The variable domain in full, completed from reference TRBV5-1 and TRBJ1-2, reads KAGVTQTPRYLIKTRGQQVTLSCSPISGHRSVSWYQQTPGQGLQFLFEYFSETQRNKGNFPGRFSGRQFSNSRSEMNVSTLELGDSALYLCASSPRSGSGNGYTFGSGTRLTVV.

This chain joins TRBV10-2 and TRBJ1-2, with 7 bases lining up with TRBD1. V was clipped by 2 bases and J by 7 bases; unmatched bases: 4. CDR3 length: 13 amino acids. CDR1 and CDR2 (germline): WSHSY, SAAADI. In DNA form, the CDR3 reads TGCGCCAGCAGTGAGGCCCAGGGGGTTGGCTACACCTTC. This codes for CASSEAQGVGYTF.

The rearrangement uses TRBV7-6 and TRBJ1-6; weak D call: TRBD1 (6 bases). From germline, CDR1 is SGHVS and CDR2 FNYEAQ. This CDR3 comprises 16 residues. V was shortened by 5 bases and J by 7 bases, with 18 bases between the two germline ends. CDR3 sequence (DNA): TGTGCCAGCAGCCTACAGCCTGGCGGGGGCAATTCACCCCTCCACTTT. This sequence encodes CASSLQPGGGNSPLHF.

The DNA of the CDR3 is TGCGCCAGCAGCCAAGATTCGACAGGGAGGAGGGCAACTAATGAAAAACTGTTTTTT. Protein: CASSQDSTGRRATNEKLFF. The chain links TRBV4-3 to TRBJ1-4, with 7 positions matching TRBD1. Germline CDR1 and CDR2: LGHNA and YSLEER. The CDR3 totals 19 residues. J gave up 0 bases and V 0 bases, and 10 bases lay outside the gene matches.

The rearrangement uses TRBV14 and TRBJ1-5; 7 bases line up with TRBD1. V shed 6 bases and J 0 bases; nucleotides not matched to a gene: 20. CDR1 SGHDN and CDR2 FVKESK come from the germline V gene. The CDR3 is made up of 20 amino acids. The CDR3 DNA follows: TGTGCCAGCAGACTTACCAAAGGGACAGTCAGAGGGTATAGCAATCAGCCCCAGCATTTT. Its protein is CASRLTKGTVRGYSNQPQHF.

The V and J genes are TRBV5-1 and TRBJ1-2; D gene ambiguous. The CDR3 extends over 14 amino acids. Trimming took 0 bases from V and 0 from J, leaving 6 bases between them. Germline-derived CDR1 and CDR2 are SGHRS and YFSETQ. This CDR3 reads CASSLGGPNYGYTF. DNA of the CDR3: TGCGCCAGCAGCTTGGGAGGGCCTAACTATGGCTACACCTTC.

There are a few counts of this clone. The chain carries TRBV7-9 and TRBJ1-6; 9 bases are a match to TRBD1. Germline CDR1 reads SEHNR; CDR2 reads FQNEAQ (reference sequence). V gave up 3 bases and J gave up 7 bases; unmatched junction bases: 4. CDR3 size: 15 residues. The CDR3 DNA is TGTGCCAGCAGCTTCTTCACAGGGGGCAATTCACCCCTCCACTTT. Translated, it gives CASSFFTGGNSPLHF.

The chain joins TRBV11-2 to TRBJ1-1; tentatively, D is TRBD1 (5 bases). The CDR3 has 15 amino acids. Germline V gene sequence: CDR1 SGHAT, CDR2 FQNNGV. The germline V and J ends were trimmed by 1 base and 0 bases, with 9 bases remaining between them. The CDR3 spells CASSLVAGLNTEAFF. CDR3 DNA sequence: TGTGCCAGCAGCTTAGTGGCAGGGCTGAACACTGAAGCTTTCTTT.

The genes are TRBV19 and TRBJ1-5; unclear D gene. Germline-derived CDR1 and CDR2 are LNHDA and SQIVND (reference sequence). V was shortened by 3 bases and J by 2 bases, with 5 bases between the two germline ends. The CDR3 length is 13 residues. As DNA, the CDR3 is TGTGCCAGTAGTATGGAGCGCAATCAGCCCCAGCATTTT. Translating gives CASSMERNQPQHF.

The chain links TRBV9 to TRBJ1-2, with D unclear. The V end lost 1 base, the J end lost 2 bases, and 6 bases lay between the germline ends. The CDR3 loop spans 13 amino acids. CDR1 is SGDLS and CDR2 is YYNGEE in the germline V gene. The CDR3 loop is CASSVWQNYGYTF. CDR3 nucleotides: TGTGCCAGCAGCGTATGGCAGAACTATGGCTACACCTTC.

This chain uses TRBV10-3 with TRBJ2-1, with 10 bases fitting TRBD2. CDR1 and CDR2 (germline): ENHRY, SYGVKD. The CDR3 spans 15 residues. Losses at the gene ends were 7 bases for V and 9 bases for J; bases not matched to a gene: 12. The CDR3 spells CAITLEAGGHTEQFF. CDR3 DNA sequence: TGTGCCATCACCCTGGAAGCGGGGGGGCATACTGAGCAGTTCTTC.

Regarding this clone: An end of the junction differs from the germline gene, which may be a read error. The V gene is TRBV6-1, the J gene TRBJ1-2; D is ambiguous. The CDR3 loop spans 14 amino acids. Germline CDR1 MNHNS, CDR2 SASEGT. DNA for the CDR3: TGTGCCAGCAGCCCCCAAGAGGGTCAATTTGGCCACACCTTC. As protein: CASSPQEGQFGHTF.

V is TRBV5-1 and J is TRBJ1-1; weak D call: TRBD1 (5 bases). The germline gives CDR1 SGHRS, CDR2 YFSETQ. Trimming took off 4 bases at V and 1 base at J, with 8 bases between the two ends. The CDR3 is made up of 13 amino acids. The CDR3 here is CASSPRENTEAFF. CDR3 nucleotide sequence: TGCGCCAGCAGCCCCAGGGAGAACACTGAAGCTTTCTTT. Using reference TRBV5-1 and TRBJ1-1 for the parts outside the CDR3, the full variable domain is KAGVTQTPRYLIKTRGQQVTLSCSPISGHRSVSWYQQTPGQGLQFLFEYFSETQRNKGNFPGRFSGRQFSNSRSEMNVSTLELGDSALYLCASSPRENTEAFFGQGTRLTVV.

The chain employs TRBV23-1 and TRBJ1-6; no reliable D call. TRBV23-1 is treated as an ORF (open reading frame) with a function not yet certain. Trimming removed 1 base from V and 8 bases from J, with 18 bases in between. The CDR3 has 17 amino acids. The CDR3, as DNA: TGCGCCAGCAGTCAATGGGGAATGGGAGGAGGTCATTCACCCCTCCACTTT. It translates to CASSQWGMGGGHSPLHF.

This clone was recorded only once. This chain joins TRBV27 and TRBJ1-1; possible D gene TRBD1, 5 bases. Trimming removed 6 bases from V and 6 bases from J, with 20 bases in between. CDR1 and CDR2 (germline): MNHEY, SMNVEV (reference sequence). CDR3 length: 15 amino acids. The CDR3 spells CASSQESGGYAEAFF. CDR3 DNA sequence: TGTGCCAGCAGCCAAGAGAGTGGGGGGTACGCTGAAGCTTTCTTT.

V is TRBV4-2 and J is TRBJ2-2; D is perhaps TRBD1 (6 bases). Germline V gives CDR1 LGHNA, CDR2 YNFKEQ. Trimming took off 8 bases at V and 8 bases at J, with 12 bases between the two ends. The CDR3 sequence is 12 residues long. The CDR3 spells CASLQGQGELFF. DNA of the CDR3: TGTGCCAGCCTGCAGGGGCAGGGGGAGCTGTTTTTT.

The chain employs TRBV18 and TRBJ2-7, with no clear D. Germline CDR1 KGHSH, CDR2 LQKENI. Trimming stripped 2 bases from V and 3 bases from J, with 5 bases between. The CDR3 extends over 12 amino acids. This CDR3 reads CASSPNNYEQYF. In DNA, the CDR3 is TGTGCCAGCTCACCAAACAACTACGAGCAGTACTTC.

The V call is TRBV4-2, the J call TRBJ2-2; weak D call: TRBD2 (6 bases). The germline gives CDR1 LGHNA, CDR2 YNFKEQ. The CDR3 is 17 amino acids. The V end was cut by 0 bases, the J end by 7 bases, with 18 bases between. The CDR3 region has the DNA TGTGCCAGCAGCCAAGACCGCTACGGGTCCGGGAGCGGGGAGCTGTTTTTT. Encoded protein: CASSQDRYGSGSGELFF.

The CDR3 region is CASSRDRVYEQYF. Written as DNA, the CDR3 is TGTGCCAGCTCCCGGGACAGGGTTTACGAGCAGTACTTC. This rearrangement joins TRBV2 to TRBJ2-7, with 9 bases that match TRBD1. Trimming took 8 bases from V and 4 from J; bases not matched to a gene: 6. Germline loops: CDR1 SNHLY, CDR2 FYNNEI. The CDR3 is 13 residues long.

V and J are TRBV7-9 and TRBJ1-1; unclear D gene. The CDR3 length is 12 residues. V was cut by 1 base and J by 6 bases, with 6 bases left in between. Germline V lookup: CDR1 SEHNR, CDR2 FQNEAQ (reference sequence). The DNA of the CDR3 is TGTGCCAGCAGCTTAGTGTACTCTGAAGCTTTCTTT. This sequence encodes CASSLVYSEAFF.

The chain links TRBV9 to TRBJ2-7; D is ambiguous. V was pared by 5 bases and J by 4 bases, with 19 bases between. The CDR3 is 15 amino acids. CDR1 and CDR2 (germline): SGDLS, YYNGEE. CDR3 nucleotides: TGTGCCAGCAGTCCCGAGGTTGGCCTGCTATACGAGCAGTACTTC. The encoded protein is CASSPEVGLLYEQYF.

This chain uses TRBV7-9 with TRBJ1-1; possibly TRBD1 for D (5 bases). The CDR3 extends over 12 amino acids. The V end was cut by 4 bases, the J end by 5 bases, with 8 bases between. Germline lookup yields CDR1 SEHNR and CDR2 FQNEAQ (reference sequence). CDR3 DNA sequence: TGTGCCAGCAGCTGGGGGGGAACTGAAGCTTTCTTT. Translating it yields CASSWGGTEAFF.

The chain recombines TRBV30 with TRBJ1-6; TRBD1 agrees at 9 bases. The CDR3 extends over 15 amino acids. V lost 1 base, J lost 9 bases, and 7 bases stayed unmatched. Per germline, CDR1 GTSNPN and CDR2 SVGIG (reference sequence). The DNA for the CDR3 is TGTGCCTGGAGTGCGGACAGGGGTACAAGTTCACCCCTCCACTTT. It is translated as CAWSADRGTSSPLHF.

In nucleotides, the CDR3 is TGTGCCAGCAGCCTACGCGAGGCAGCGGGAGGGGCCGGTTACGAGCAGTACTTC. This encodes CASSLREAAGGAGYEQYF. The chain uses TRBV5-4 and TRBJ2-7; the match to TRBD2 covers 10 bases. Trimming took 4 bases from V and 4 from J; bases not matched to a gene: 17. Germline CDR1 reads SGHNT; CDR2 reads YYREEE (reference sequence). The CDR3 contains 18 residues.